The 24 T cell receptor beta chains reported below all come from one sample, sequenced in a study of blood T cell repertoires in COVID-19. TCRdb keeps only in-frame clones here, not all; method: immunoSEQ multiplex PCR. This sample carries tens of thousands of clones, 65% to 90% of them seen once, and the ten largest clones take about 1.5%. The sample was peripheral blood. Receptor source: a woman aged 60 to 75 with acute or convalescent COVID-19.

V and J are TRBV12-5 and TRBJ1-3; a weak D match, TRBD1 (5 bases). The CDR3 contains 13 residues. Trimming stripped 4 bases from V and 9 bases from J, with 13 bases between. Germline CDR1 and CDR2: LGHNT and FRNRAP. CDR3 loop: CASGWGDVGTIYF. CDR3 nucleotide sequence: TGTGCTAGTGGTTGGGGGGATGTCGGCACCATATATTTT. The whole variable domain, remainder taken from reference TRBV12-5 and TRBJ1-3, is DARVTQTPRHKVTEMGQEVTMRCQPILGHNTVFWYRQTMMQGLELLAYFRNRAPLDDSGMPKDRFSAEMPDATLATLKIQPSEPRDSAVYFCASGWGDVGTIYFGEGSWLTVV.

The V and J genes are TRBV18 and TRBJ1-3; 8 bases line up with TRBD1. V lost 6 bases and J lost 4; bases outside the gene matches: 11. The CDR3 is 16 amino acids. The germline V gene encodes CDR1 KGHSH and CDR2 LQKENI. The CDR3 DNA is TGTGCCAGCTCCCTCGGACAGGGACTAAACGGAAACACCATATATTTT. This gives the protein CASSLGQGLNGNTIYF.

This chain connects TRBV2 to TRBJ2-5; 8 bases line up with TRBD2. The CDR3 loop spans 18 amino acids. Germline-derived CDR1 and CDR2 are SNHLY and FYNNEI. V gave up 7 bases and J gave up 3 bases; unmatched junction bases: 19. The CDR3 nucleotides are TGTGCCAGCACACGGGGGGCTAGCGGGCCAACGAAGAAAGAGACCCAGTACTTC. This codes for CASTRGASGPTKKETQYF.

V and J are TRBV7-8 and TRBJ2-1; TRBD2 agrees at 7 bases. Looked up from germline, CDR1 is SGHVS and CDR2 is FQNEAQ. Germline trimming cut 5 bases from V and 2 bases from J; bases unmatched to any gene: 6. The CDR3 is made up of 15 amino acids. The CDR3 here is CASSPSGYTYNEQFF. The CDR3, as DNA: TGTGCCAGCAGCCCTAGCGGCTACACCTACAATGAGCAGTTCTTC.

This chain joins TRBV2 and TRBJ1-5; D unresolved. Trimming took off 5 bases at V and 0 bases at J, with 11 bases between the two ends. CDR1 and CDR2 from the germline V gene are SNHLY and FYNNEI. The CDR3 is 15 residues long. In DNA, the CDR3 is TGTGCCAGCAGTTCAACGAGAAATAGCAATCAGCCCCAGCATTTT. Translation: CASSSTRNSNQPQHF. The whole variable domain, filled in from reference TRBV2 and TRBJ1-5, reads EPEVTQTPSHQVTQMGQEVILRCVPISNHLYFYWYRQILGQKVEFLVSFYNNEISEKSEIFDDQFSVERPDGSNFTLKIRSTKLEDSAMYFCASSSTRNSNQPQHFGDGTRLSIL.

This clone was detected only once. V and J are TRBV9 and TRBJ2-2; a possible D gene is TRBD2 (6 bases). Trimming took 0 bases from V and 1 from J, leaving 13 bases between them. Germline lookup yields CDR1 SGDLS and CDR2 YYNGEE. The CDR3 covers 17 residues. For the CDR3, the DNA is TGTGCCAGCAGCGTAGACCGGCGGGGCGGGAACACCGGGGAGCTGTTTTTT. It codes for CASSVDRRGGNTGELFF.

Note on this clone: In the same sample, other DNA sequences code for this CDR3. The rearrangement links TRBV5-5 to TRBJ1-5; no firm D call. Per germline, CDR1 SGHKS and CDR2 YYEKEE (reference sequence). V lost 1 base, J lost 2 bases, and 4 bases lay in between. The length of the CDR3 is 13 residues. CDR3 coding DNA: TGTGCCAGCAGCTTGCCAGGCAATCAGCCCCAGCATTTT. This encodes CASSLPGNQPQHF.

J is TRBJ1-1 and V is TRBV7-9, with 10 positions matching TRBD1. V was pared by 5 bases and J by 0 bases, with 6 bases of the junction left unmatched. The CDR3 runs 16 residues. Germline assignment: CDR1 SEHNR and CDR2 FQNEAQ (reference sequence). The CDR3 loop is CASSDGTGAMNTEAFF. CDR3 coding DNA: TGTGCCAGCAGCGACGGGACAGGGGCCATGAACACTGAAGCTTTCTTT.

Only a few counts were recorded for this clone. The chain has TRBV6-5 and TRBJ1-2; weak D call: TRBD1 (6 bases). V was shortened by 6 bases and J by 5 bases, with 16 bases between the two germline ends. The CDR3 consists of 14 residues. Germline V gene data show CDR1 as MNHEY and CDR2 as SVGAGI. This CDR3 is CASRPGGGRYGYTF. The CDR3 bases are TGTGCCAGCAGACCCGGGGGGGGCCGGTATGGCTACACCTTC.

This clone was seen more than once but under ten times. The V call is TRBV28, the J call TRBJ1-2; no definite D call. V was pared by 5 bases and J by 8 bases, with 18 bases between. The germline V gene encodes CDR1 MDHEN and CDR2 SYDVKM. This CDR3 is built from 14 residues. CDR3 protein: CASSPRGGLQGYTF. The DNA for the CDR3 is TGTGCCAGCAGTCCCCGCGGCGGACTGCAAGGCTACACCTTC.

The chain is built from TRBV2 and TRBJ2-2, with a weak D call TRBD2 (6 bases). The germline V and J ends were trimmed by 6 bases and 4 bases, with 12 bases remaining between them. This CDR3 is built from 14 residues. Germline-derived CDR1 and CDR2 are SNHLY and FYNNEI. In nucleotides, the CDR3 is TGTGCCAGCAGAGGGGAGGTTAGCACCGGGGAGCTGTTTTTT. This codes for CASRGEVSTGELFF.

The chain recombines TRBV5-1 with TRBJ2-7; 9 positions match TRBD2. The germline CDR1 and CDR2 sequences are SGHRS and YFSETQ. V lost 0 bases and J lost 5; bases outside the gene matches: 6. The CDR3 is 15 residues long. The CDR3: CASSLAGGGAHEQYF. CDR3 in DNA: TGCGCCAGCAGCTTGGCCGGCGGGGGGGCCCACGAGCAGTACTTC.

The CDR3 protein is CASSLGQPSNYGYTF. CDR3 DNA: TGTGCCAGCAGCTTAGGACAGCCTTCTAACTATGGCTACACCTTC. The chain has TRBV7-8 and TRBJ1-2; D may be TRBD1 (5 bases). CDR1 and CDR2 (germline): SGHVS, FQNEAQ. The CDR3 runs to 15 residues. Trimming removed 1 base at V and 0 bases at J, with 9 bases between. Based on the CDR3 plus reference TRBV7-8 and TRBJ1-2, the full variable domain is GAGVSQSPRYKVAKRGQDVALRCDPISGHVSLFWYQQALGQGPEFLTYFQNEAQLDKSGLPSDRFFAERPEGSVSTLKIQRTQQEDSAVYLCASSLGQPSNYGYTFGSGTRLTVV.

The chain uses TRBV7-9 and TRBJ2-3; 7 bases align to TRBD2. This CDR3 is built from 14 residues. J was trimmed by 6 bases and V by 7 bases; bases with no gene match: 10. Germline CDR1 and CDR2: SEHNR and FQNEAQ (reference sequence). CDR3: CASTPRGVMDTQYF. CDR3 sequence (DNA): TGTGCCAGCACCCCCCGGGGGGTGATGGATACGCAGTATTTT.

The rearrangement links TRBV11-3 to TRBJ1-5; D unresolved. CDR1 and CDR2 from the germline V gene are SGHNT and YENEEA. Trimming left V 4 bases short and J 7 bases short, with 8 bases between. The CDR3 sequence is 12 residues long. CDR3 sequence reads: CASSSRFQPQHF. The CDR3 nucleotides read TGTGCCAGCAGCTCCCGGTTCCAGCCCCAGCATTTT.

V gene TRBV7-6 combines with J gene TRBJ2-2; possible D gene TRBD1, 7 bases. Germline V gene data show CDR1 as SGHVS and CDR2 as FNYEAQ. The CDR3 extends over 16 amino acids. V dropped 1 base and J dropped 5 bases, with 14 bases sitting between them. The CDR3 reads CASSLVPAGGTGELFF. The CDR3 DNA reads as TGTGCCAGCAGCTTAGTACCGGCAGGGGGGACCGGGGAGCTGTTTTTT. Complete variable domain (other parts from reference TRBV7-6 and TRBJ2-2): GAGVSQSPRYKVTKRGQDVALRCDPISGHVSLYWYRQALGQGPEFLTYFNYEAQQDKSGLPNDRFSAERPEGSISTLTIQRTEQRDSAMYRCASSLVPAGGTGELFFGEGSRLTVL.

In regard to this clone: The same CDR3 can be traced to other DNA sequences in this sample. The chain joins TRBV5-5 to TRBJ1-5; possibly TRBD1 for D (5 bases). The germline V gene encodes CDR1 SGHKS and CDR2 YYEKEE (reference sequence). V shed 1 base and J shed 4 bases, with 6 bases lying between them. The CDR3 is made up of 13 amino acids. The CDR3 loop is CASSLPGNQPQHF. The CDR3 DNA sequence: TGTGCCAGCAGCTTGCCAGGGAATCAGCCCCAGCATTTT.

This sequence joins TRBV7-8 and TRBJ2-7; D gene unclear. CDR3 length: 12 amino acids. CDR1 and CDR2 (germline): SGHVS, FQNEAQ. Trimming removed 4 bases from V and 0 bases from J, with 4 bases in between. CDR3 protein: CASSSSSYEQYF. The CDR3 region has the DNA TGTGCCAGCAGCTCGAGCTCCTACGAGCAGTACTTC.

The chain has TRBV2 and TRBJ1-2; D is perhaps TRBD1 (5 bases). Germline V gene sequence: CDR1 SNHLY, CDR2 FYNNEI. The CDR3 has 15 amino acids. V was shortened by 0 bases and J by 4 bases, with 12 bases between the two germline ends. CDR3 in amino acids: CASSEARQGGYGYTF. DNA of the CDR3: TGTGCCAGCAGTGAAGCGCGTCAGGGAGGCTATGGCTACACCTTC.

CDR3 loop: CASSLVAPTGAVRQANYGYTF. The CDR3 nucleotides read TGTGCCAGCAGTTTAGTCGCCCCGACAGGGGCGGTTCGACAAGCTAACTATGGCTACACCTTC. V usage is TRBV28 and J usage is TRBJ1-2, with 8 bases matching TRBD1. Germline V lookup: CDR1 MDHEN, CDR2 SYDVKM. This CDR3 contains 21 residues. After removal of 2 bases from V and 0 bases from J, the junction contained 20 bases not matched to a gene.

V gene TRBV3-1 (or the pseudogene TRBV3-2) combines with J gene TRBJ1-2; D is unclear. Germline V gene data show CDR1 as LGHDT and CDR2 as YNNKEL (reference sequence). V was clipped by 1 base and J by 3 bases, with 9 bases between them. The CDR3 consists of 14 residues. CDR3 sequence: CASSQGGRDYGYTF. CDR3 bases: TGTGCCAGCAGCCAAGGTGGGCGGGACTATGGCTACACCTTC.

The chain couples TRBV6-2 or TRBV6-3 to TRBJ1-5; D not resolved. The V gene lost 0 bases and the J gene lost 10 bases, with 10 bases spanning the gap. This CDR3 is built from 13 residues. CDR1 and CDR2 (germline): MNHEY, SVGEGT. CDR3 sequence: CASSYSELRPQHF. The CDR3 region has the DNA TGTGCCAGCAGTTACTCCGAGCTTCGTCCCCAGCATTTT.

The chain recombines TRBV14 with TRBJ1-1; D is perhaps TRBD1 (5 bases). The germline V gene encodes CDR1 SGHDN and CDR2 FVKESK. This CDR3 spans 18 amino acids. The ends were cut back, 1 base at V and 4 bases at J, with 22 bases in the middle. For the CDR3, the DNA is TGTGCCAGCAGCCAAGGATCAATGGCGGGGGGTTTTAGCACTGAAGCTTTCTTT. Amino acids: CASSQGSMAGGFSTEAFF.

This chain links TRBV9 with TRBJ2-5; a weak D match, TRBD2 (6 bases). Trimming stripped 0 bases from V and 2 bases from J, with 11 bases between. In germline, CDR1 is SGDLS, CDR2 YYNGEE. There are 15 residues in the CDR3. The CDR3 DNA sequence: TGTGCCAGCAGCGTAGCAGCGGGCGTTCAAGAGACCCAGTACTTC. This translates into CASSVAAGVQETQYF.